The entry that follows covers one T cell receptor beta chain sequence. In the authors' workflow: Amplifying reference gene primers gave estimates of nucleated cell counts. Clones were read by immunoSEQ multiplex PCR, and TCRdb kept only the in-frame ones, dropping some. The V and J calls and the clone size are those of that table, but D and trimming were determined from the DNA. The sample consists of some 70,000 clones, roughly 91% of them appearing once. These data originate in a study of blood T cell repertoires in COVID-19. Study overall: Samples representing acute and convalescent COVID-19 were sourced from the United States, Italy and Spain. From T cells, B-cell-depleted T cells, or PBMCs came the material, which was cDNA or gDNA.

CDR3 length: 13 residues. Germline CDR1 reads MDHEN; CDR2 reads SYDVKM. V lost 7 bases and J lost 3, with 12 bases in between. This receptor was identified in a man in his fifties with active COVID-19. The V and J genes are TRBV28 and TRBJ1-2; D gene ambiguous. Material: peripheral blood. The CDR3 DNA sequence: TGTGCCAGCATGTCCCGCAGTGACTATGGCTACACCTTC. Its translation is CASMSRSDYGYTF.